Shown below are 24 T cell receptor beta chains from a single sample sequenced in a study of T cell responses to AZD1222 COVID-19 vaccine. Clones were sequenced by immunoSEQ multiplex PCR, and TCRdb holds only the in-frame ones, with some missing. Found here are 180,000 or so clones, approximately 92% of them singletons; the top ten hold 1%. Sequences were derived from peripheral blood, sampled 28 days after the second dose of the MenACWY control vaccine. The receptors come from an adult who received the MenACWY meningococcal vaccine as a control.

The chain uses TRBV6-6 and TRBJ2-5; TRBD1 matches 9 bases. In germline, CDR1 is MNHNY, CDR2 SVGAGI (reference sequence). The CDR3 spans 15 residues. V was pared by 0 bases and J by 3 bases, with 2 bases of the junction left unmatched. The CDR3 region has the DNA TGTGCCAGCAGTTACTCAGGGACAGGGAAAGAGACCCAGTACTTC. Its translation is CASSYSGTGKETQYF.

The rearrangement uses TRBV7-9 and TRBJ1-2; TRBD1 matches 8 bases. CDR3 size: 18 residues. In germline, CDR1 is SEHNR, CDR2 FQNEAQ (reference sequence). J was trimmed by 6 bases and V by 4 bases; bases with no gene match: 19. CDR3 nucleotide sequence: TGTGCCAGCAGCTCCGGTAGGGCAGGGGGCCGTGGGATGGATGGCTACACCTTC. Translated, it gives CASSSGRAGGRGMDGYTF.

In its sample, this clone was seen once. CDR3 region: CASSQVRGGPNNSPLHF. CDR3 nucleotide sequence: TGTGCCAGCAGCCAAGTAAGGGGGGGTCCGAATAATTCACCCCTCCACTTT. The chain couples TRBV4-2 to TRBJ1-6; maybe TRBD1 (6 bases). Germline CDR1 LGHNA, CDR2 YNFKEQ. CDR3 length: 17 amino acids. Trimming cost V 1 base and J 5 bases, with 15 bases left between them.

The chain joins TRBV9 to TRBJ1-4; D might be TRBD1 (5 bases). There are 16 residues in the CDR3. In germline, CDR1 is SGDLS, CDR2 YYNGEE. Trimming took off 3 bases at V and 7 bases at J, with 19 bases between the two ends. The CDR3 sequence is CASSGMGDHTGEKLFF. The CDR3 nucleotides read TGTGCCAGCAGCGGTATGGGGGACCATACGGGTGAAAAACTGTTTTTT.

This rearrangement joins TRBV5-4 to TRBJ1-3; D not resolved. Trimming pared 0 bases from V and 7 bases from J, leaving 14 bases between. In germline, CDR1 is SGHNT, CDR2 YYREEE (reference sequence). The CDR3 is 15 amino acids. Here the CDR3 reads CASSLEGRRANTIYF. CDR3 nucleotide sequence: TGTGCCAGCAGCTTGGAAGGAAGACGCGCGAACACCATATATTTT.

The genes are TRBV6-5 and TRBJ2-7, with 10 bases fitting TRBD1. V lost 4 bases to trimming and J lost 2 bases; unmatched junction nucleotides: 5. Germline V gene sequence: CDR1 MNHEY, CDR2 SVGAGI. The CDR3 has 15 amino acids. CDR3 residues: CASSSPGQGTYEQYF. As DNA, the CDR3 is TGTGCCAGCAGTTCCCCGGGACAGGGGACCTACGAGCAGTACTTC.

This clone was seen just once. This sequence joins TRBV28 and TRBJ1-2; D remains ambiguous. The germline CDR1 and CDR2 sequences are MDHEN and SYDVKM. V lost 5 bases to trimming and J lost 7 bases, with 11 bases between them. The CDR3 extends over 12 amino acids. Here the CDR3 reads CASSTRTVGYTF. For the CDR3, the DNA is TGTGCCAGCAGTACCCGGACCGTTGGCTACACCTTC.

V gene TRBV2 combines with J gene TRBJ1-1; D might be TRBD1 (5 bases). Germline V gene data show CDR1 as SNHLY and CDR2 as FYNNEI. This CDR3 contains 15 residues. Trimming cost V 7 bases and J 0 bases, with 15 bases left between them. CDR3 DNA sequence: TGTGCCAGCATCATAGACGGGGCTCTGAACACTGAAGCTTTCTTT. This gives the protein CASIIDGALNTEAFF.

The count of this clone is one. The CDR3: CSARIRAEQFF. The CDR3 nucleotides read TGCAGTGCTAGAATCCGGGCCGAGCAGTTCTTC. The chain couples TRBV20-1 to TRBJ2-1, with unresolved D. Germline assignment: CDR1 DFQATT and CDR2 SNEGSKA (reference sequence). V was trimmed by 2 bases and J by 10 bases, leaving 9 bases between them. This CDR3 has 11 amino acids.

This CDR3 is CATTLGTVNYGYTF. For the CDR3, the DNA is TGTGCCACCACCCTAGGGACAGTTAACTATGGCTACACCTTC. The gene calls are TRBV15 and TRBJ1-2; 7 bases agree with TRBD1. The trim removed 7 bases at V and 1 base at J, leaving 6 bases unmatched. The CDR3 consists of 14 residues. The V gene's germline CDR1 is LNHNV and CDR2 YYDKDF (reference sequence).

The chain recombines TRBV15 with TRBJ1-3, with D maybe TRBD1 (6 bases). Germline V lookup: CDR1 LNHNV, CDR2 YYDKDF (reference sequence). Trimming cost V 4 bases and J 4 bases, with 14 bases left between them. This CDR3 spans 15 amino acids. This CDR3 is CATSTGTSLGNTIYF. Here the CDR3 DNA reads TGTGCCACCAGCACCGGGACAAGCCTGGGAAACACCATATATTTT.

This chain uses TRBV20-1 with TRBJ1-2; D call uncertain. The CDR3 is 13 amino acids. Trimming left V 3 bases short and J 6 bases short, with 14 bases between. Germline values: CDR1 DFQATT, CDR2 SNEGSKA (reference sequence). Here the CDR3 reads CSASPRLGHGYTF. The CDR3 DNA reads TGCAGTGCTAGTCCTCGCTTGGGCCATGGCTACACCTTC.

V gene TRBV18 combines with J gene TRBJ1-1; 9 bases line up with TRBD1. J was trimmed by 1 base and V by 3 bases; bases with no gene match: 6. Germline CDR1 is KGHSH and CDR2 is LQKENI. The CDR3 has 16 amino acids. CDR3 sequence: CASSPFGQGRNTEAFF. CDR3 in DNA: TGTGCCAGCTCACCCTTCGGACAGGGGAGGAACACTGAAGCTTTCTTT.

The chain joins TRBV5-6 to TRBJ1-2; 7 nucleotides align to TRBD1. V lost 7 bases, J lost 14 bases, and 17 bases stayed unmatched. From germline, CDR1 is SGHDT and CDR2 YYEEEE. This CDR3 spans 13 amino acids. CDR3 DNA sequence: TGTGCCAGCCGTTTCTCGGGACAGAGCCTTGGGACCTTC. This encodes CASRFSGQSLGTF.

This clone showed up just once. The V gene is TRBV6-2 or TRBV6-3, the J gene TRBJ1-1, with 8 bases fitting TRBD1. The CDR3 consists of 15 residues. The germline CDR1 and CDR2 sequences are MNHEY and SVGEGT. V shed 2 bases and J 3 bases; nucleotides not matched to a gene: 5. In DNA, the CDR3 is TGTGCCAGCAGTTACCGGACAGGGTGGGACACTGAAGCTTTCTTT. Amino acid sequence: CASSYRTGWDTEAFF.

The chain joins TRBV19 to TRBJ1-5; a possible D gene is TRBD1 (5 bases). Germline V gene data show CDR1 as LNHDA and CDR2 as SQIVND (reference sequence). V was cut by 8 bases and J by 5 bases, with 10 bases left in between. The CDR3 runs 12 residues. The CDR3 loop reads CASGGLDQPQHF. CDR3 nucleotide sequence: TGTGCCAGTGGGGGGTTGGATCAGCCCCAGCATTTT.

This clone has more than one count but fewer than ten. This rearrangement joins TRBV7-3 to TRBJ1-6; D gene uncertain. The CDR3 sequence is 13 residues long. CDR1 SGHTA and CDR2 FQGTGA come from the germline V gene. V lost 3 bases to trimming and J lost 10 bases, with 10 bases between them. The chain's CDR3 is CASSFGVQSPLHF. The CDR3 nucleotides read TGTGCCAGCAGCTTCGGGGTACAGTCACCCCTCCACTTT.

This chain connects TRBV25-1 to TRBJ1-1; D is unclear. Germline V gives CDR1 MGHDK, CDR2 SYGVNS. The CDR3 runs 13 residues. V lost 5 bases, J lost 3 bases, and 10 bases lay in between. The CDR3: CASSPHIYTEAFF. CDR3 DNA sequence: TGTGCCAGCAGTCCGCACATATACACTGAAGCTTTCTTT.

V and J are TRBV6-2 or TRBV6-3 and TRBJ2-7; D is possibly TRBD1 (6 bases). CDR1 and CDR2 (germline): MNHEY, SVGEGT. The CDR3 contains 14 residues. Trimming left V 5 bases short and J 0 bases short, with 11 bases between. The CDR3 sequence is CASSERTASYEQYF. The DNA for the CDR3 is TGTGCCAGCAGTGAGAGGACAGCCTCCTACGAGCAGTACTTC.

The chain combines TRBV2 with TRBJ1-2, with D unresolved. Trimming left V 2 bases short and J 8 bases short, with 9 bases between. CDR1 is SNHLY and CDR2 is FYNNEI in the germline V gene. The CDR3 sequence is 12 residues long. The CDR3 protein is CASSESFTGYTF. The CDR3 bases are TGTGCCAGCAGTGAATCCTTCACCGGCTACACCTTC.

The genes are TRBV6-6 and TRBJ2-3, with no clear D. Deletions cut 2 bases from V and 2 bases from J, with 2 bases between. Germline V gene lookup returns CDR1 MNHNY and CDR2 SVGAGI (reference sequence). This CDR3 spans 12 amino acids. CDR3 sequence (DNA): TGTGCCAGCAGTTACACCACAGATACGCAGTATTTT. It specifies CASSYTTDTQYF.

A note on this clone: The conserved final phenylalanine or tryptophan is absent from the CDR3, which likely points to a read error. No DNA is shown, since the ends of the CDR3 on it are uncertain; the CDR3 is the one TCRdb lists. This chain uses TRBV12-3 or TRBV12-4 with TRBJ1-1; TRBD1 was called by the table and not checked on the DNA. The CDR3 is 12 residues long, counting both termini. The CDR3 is CASSGSTDFPRY.

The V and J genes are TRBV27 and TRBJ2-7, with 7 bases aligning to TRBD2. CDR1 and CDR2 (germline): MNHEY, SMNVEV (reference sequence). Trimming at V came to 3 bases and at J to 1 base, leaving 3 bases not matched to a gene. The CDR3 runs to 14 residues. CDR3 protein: CASSLGGLSYEQYF. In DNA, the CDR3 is TGTGCCAGCAGTTTGGGGGGGTTATCCTACGAGCAGTACTTC.

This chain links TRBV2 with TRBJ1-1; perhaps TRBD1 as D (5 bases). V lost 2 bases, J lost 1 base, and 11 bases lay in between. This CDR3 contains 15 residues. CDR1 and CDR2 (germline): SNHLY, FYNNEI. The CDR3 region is CASSETVTANTEAFF. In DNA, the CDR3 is TGTGCCAGCAGTGAAACTGTGACAGCGAACACTGAAGCTTTCTTT.